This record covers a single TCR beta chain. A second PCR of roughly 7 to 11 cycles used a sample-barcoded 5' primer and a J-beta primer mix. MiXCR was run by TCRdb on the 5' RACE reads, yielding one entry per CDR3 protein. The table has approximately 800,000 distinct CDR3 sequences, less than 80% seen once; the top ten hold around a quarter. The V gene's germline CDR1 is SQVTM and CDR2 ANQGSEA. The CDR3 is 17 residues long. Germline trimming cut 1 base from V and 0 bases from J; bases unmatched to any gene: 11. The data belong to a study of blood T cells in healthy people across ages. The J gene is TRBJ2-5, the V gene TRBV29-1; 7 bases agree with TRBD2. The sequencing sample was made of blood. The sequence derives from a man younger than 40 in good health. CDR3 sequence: CSVEAPGSRGNQETQYF. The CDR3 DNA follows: TGCAGCGTTGAAGCCCCTGGGTCGCGGGGGAACCAAGAGACCCAGTACTTC. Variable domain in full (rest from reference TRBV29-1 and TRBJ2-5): SAVISQKPSRDICQRGTSLTIQCQVDSQVTMMFWYRQQPGQSLTLIATANQGSEATYESGFVIDKFPISRPNLTFSTLTVSNMSPEDSSIYLCSVEAPGSRGNQETQYFGPGTRLLVL.